One and the same sample provided the 29 T cell receptor beta chains below, sequenced in a study of blood T cell repertoires in COVID-19. Some clones are missing from TCRdb's copy, which holds only in-frame ones; the method was immunoSEQ multiplex PCR. The table records around 130,000 clones, around 82% of them present only once. Sequencing input: peripheral blood. All receptors come from a man aged 55 to 69 with acute or convalescent COVID-19.

This clone came up once. The chain links TRBV10-1 to TRBJ1-2; D unresolved. CDR1 WNHNN and CDR2 SYGVQD come from the germline V gene (reference sequence). This CDR3 contains 13 residues. Deletions cut 0 bases from V and 5 bases from J, with 7 bases between. CDR3 protein: CASSESLSYGYTF. The CDR3 coding sequence is TGCGCCAGCAGTGAGTCCTTGAGTTATGGCTACACCTTC.

This chain joins TRBV4-1 and TRBJ2-5; TRBD1 agrees at 7 bases. The CDR3 is 14 amino acids. Germline assignment: CDR1 MGHRA and CDR2 YSYEKL. After removal of 3 bases from V and 4 bases from J, the junction contained 5 bases not matched to a gene. CDR3 amino acids: CASSHQTGLETQYF. CDR3 bases: TGCGCCAGCAGCCACCAGACAGGGTTAGAGACCCAGTACTTC.

This clone was seen only a few times. The V call is TRBV4-2, the J call TRBJ2-1; 11 nucleotides line up with TRBD2. The CDR3 is made up of 15 amino acids. Germline V gene data show CDR1 as LGHNA and CDR2 as YNFKEQ. The junction had 1 base not matched to a gene; V was cut back by 4 bases and J by 2 bases. CDR3 DNA sequence: TGTGCCAGCAGCCCACTAGCGGGAGCCTACAATGAGCAGTTCTTC. Translation: CASSPLAGAYNEQFF.

The chain is built from TRBV5-1 and TRBJ2-2; 9 nucleotides match TRBD2. Germline values: CDR1 SGHRS, CDR2 YFSETQ. The CDR3 is 16 amino acids. After removal of 2 bases from V and 4 bases from J, the junction contained 6 bases not matched to a gene. CDR3 DNA sequence: TGCGCCAGCAGCTTCAAGGGACTAGCTAGCACCGGGGAGCTGTTTTTT. Translated, it gives CASSFKGLASTGELFF.

This clone has just a few counts. The chain recombines TRBV6-5 with TRBJ2-3; 9 bases are a match to TRBD2. J gave up 2 bases and V 8 bases, and 2 bases lay outside the gene matches. This CDR3 spans 13 amino acids. The V gene's germline CDR1 is MNHEY and CDR2 SVGAGI. In nucleotides, the CDR3 is TGTGCCAGCCAGCGGGGGGCCACAGATACGCAGTATTTT. Protein product: CASQRGATDTQYF.

The chain recombines TRBV5-1 with TRBJ2-5, with 13 bases identical to TRBD2. The CDR3 consists of 16 residues. Germline V lookup: CDR1 SGHRS, CDR2 YFSETQ. Trimming took 1 base from V and 5 from J; bases not matched to a gene: 5. This chain's CDR3 is CASSLSTSGGAETQYF. The CDR3 bases are TGCGCCAGCAGCTTGAGCACTAGCGGGGGGGCGGAGACCCAGTACTTC.

The chain couples TRBV27 to TRBJ1-5, with unresolved D. This CDR3 has 14 amino acids. The V and J ends lost 0 bases and 4 bases respectively, with 7 bases between them. Germline lookup yields CDR1 MNHEY and CDR2 SMNVEV (reference sequence). CDR3: CASSLSAGNQPQHF. The CDR3, as DNA: TGTGCCAGCAGTTTATCTGCGGGAAATCAGCCCCAGCATTTT.

V and J are TRBV5-8 and TRBJ1-6, with D possibly being TRBD1 (6 bases). CDR1 is SGHTS and CDR2 is YDEGEE in the germline V gene. The V end lost 5 bases, the J end lost 7 bases, and 19 bases lay between the germline ends. This CDR3 spans 16 amino acids. In DNA form, the CDR3 reads TGTGCCAGCAGACCTCCGGGACCCAGGGGAAATTCACCCCTCCACTTT. Translating it yields CASRPPGPRGNSPLHF.

The V call is TRBV5-1, the J call TRBJ2-2; 7 bases are a match to TRBD1. This CDR3 is 15 amino acids long. V was clipped by 0 bases and J by 4 bases; unmatched bases: 3. Germline V gives CDR1 SGHRS, CDR2 YFSETQ. The CDR3 sequence is CASSLEGGSTGELFF. DNA of the CDR3: TGCGCCAGCAGCTTGGAAGGGGGCAGCACCGGGGAGCTGTTTTTT.

The rearrangement links TRBV30 to TRBJ1-2; D might be TRBD1 (6 bases). CDR1 and CDR2 from the germline V gene are GTSNPN and SVGIG (reference sequence). The V and J ends lost 8 bases and 7 bases respectively, with 23 bases between them. The CDR3 has 14 residues. This CDR3 reads CAGDTGGAYGGYTF. As DNA, the CDR3 is TGTGCCGGTGATACGGGGGGCGCCTACGGTGGCTACACCTTC.

V gene TRBV10-3 combines with J gene TRBJ1-6; D possibly corresponds to TRBD1 (5 bases). V lost 1 base, J lost 6 bases, and 16 bases lay in between. Germline CDR1 and CDR2: ENHRY and SYGVKD. The CDR3 loop spans 17 amino acids. CDR3 sequence: CAISEYQAGMGNSPLHF. CDR3 nucleotide sequence: TGTGCCATCAGTGAGTATCAGGCAGGGATGGGTAATTCACCCCTCCACTTT.

This rearrangement joins TRBV19 to TRBJ2-3; tentatively, D is TRBD2 (6 bases). The germline V gene encodes CDR1 LNHDA and CDR2 SQIVND (reference sequence). The CDR3 has 15 residues. Between the trimmed V and J ends, which lost 4 bases and 1 base, there was a span of 12 bases. The CDR3 region has the DNA TGTGCCAGTAGTAGGACTATACCTGGCACAGATACGCAGTATTTT. Amino acids: CASSRTIPGTDTQYF.

The chain uses TRBV5-1 and TRBJ2-7; perhaps TRBD1 as D (6 bases). Germline lookup yields CDR1 SGHRS and CDR2 YFSETQ. V shed 4 bases and J shed 2 bases, with 22 bases lying between them. The CDR3 runs to 17 residues. The CDR3 nucleotides read TGCGCCAGCAGCAGAAAGACAGGACGGACGAATACCTACGAGCAGTACTTC. Its protein is CASSRKTGRTNTYEQYF.

Only a few counts were recorded for this clone. This chain links TRBV7-9 with TRBJ2-7, with 7 bases lining up with TRBD1. Losses at the gene ends were 5 bases for V and 3 bases for J; bases not matched to a gene: 7. Looked up from germline, CDR1 is SEHNR and CDR2 is FQNEAQ (reference sequence). This CDR3 comprises 14 residues. CDR3 in amino acids: CASSPPGQSYEQYF. CDR3 bases: TGTGCCAGCAGCCCCCCGGGACAGAGCTACGAGCAGTACTTC.

The CDR3: CASSLAPGQYYGYTF. Written as DNA, the CDR3 is TGTGCCAGCAGCCTAGCGCCGGGACAGTACTATGGCTACACCTTC. The chain recombines TRBV6-5 with TRBJ1-2, with 7 bases lining up with TRBD1. The CDR3 has 15 residues. The germline gives CDR1 MNHEY, CDR2 SVGAGI. With V trimmed by 6 bases and J by 3 bases, 10 bases remained unmatched.

This chain links TRBV5-1 with TRBJ2-7, with 11 nucleotides matching TRBD1. Losses at the gene ends were 2 bases for V and 6 bases for J; bases not matched to a gene: 10. Germline CDR1 is SGHRS and CDR2 is YFSETQ. The CDR3 loop spans 16 amino acids. The CDR3 coding sequence is TGCGCCAGCAGCTTAATCAGGGGACAGGGGGGAGGCGAGCAGTACTTC. Residues: CASSLIRGQGGGEQYF. The whole variable domain, remainder taken from reference TRBV5-1 and TRBJ2-7, is KAGVTQTPRYLIKTRGQQVTLSCSPISGHRSVSWYQQTPGQGLQFLFEYFSETQRNKGNFPGRFSGRQFSNSRSEMNVSTLELGDSALYLCASSLIRGQGGGEQYFGPGTRLTVT.

This clone showed up just a few times. This chain joins TRBV9 and TRBJ2-5; 8 bases are a match to TRBD2. The CDR3 extends over 16 amino acids. CDR1 SGDLS and CDR2 YYNGEE come from the germline V gene. The ends lost 3 bases at V and 6 bases at J; junction bases unmatched: 13. The chain's CDR3 is CASSADPSGGRKTQYF. CDR3 bases: TGTGCCAGCAGCGCTGACCCCTCGGGGGGGCGAAAGACCCAGTACTTC.

The chain couples TRBV5-8 to TRBJ2-7, with 7 nucleotides matching TRBD1. The V segment lost 4 bases and the J segment 3 bases; nucleotides outside the gene matches: 4. This CDR3 has 13 residues. The germline CDR1 and CDR2 sequences are SGHTS and YDEGEE. DNA for the CDR3: TGTGCCAGCAGCGGGGGACAGAGCTACGAGCAGTACTTC. It specifies CASSGGQSYEQYF.

V is TRBV28 and J is TRBJ2-7; no reliable D call. Germline-derived CDR1 and CDR2 are MDHEN and SYDVKM. V lost 4 bases, J lost 3 bases, and 7 bases lay in between. The CDR3 covers 12 residues. Written as DNA, the CDR3 is TGTGCCAGCAGTTCACGGTTCTACGAGCAGTACTTC. This translates into CASSSRFYEQYF.

The chain carries TRBV6-2 or TRBV6-3 and TRBJ1-5, with D tentatively TRBD1 (6 bases). This CDR3 comprises 14 residues. V lost 4 bases and J lost 4, with 11 bases in between. The germline V gene encodes CDR1 MNHEY and CDR2 SVGEGT. Here the CDR3 reads CASSWTEVNQPQHF. The CDR3 DNA follows: TGTGCCAGCAGTTGGACAGAGGTAAATCAGCCCCAGCATTTT.

To note about this clone: At one end the junction does not follow the germline gene, possibly because of a read error. The gene calls are TRBV5-8 and TRBJ2-7; 8 bases map to TRBD1. This CDR3 has 14 residues. CDR1 is SGHTS, CDR2 YDEGEE, per germline. In DNA, the CDR3 is TGTGCCAGCAGCTGGGATTCCGGGACAGGCTCCGTCGCCTTC. This encodes CASSWDSGTGSVAF. The variable domain in full, completed from reference TRBV5-8 and TRBJ2-7, reads EAGVTQSPTHLIKTRGQQATLRCSPISGHTSVYWYQQALGLGLQFLLWYDEGEERNRGNFPPRFSGRQFPNYSSELNVNALELEDSALYLCASSWDSGTGSVAFGPGTRLTVT.

This chain joins TRBV5-1 and TRBJ2-5; 15 positions agree with TRBD2. The V and J ends lost 3 bases and 5 bases, in that order; junction bases with no gene match: 5. This CDR3 region has 16 residues. Looked up from germline, CDR1 is SGHRS and CDR2 is YFSETQ. The CDR3 DNA follows: TGCGCCAGCAGCTCCGGACTAGCGGGGGGGCGGGAGACCCAGTACTTC. Its translation: CASSSGLAGGRETQYF.

The rearrangement joins TRBV2 to TRBJ1-1, with 10 bases aligning to TRBD1. Germline CDR1 reads SNHLY; CDR2 reads FYNNEI. This CDR3 contains 12 residues. After removal of 6 bases from V and 6 bases from J, the junction contained 1 base not matched to a gene. The CDR3: CASSGQGAEAFF. Written as DNA, the CDR3 is TGTGCCAGCAGCGGACAGGGGGCTGAAGCTTTCTTT.

This chain connects TRBV27 to TRBJ2-1; 14 bases align to TRBD2. J gave up 9 bases and V 6 bases, and 19 bases lay outside the gene matches. CDR3 length: 19 residues. CDR1 and CDR2 (germline): MNHEY, SMNVEV (reference sequence). CDR3 in DNA: TGTGCCAGCAGCACCGCCCGGACAGGGGGCGGACTAGCGGGAGGTGAGCAGTTCTTC. Its translation: CASSTARTGGGLAGGEQFF.

V usage is TRBV10-1 and J usage is TRBJ1-5, with TRBD1 as a possible D gene (5 bases). The CDR3 runs 14 residues. Per germline, CDR1 WNHNN and CDR2 SYGVQD (reference sequence). V lost 7 bases and J 7 bases, leaving 17 bases between the germline ends. The CDR3 loop reads CASTPLPGGQPQHF. DNA of the CDR3: TGCGCCAGCACCCCATTGCCTGGGGGGCAGCCCCAGCATTTT.

The CDR3 protein is CASRPRTGSGYEQYF. CDR3 in DNA: TGCGCCAGCAGGCCCCGGACAGGTAGTGGGTACGAGCAGTACTTC. V and J are TRBV5-1 and TRBJ2-7, with 7 bases identical to TRBD1. The CDR3 contains 15 residues. J lost 4 bases, V lost 5 bases, and 12 bases had no gene match. The V gene's germline CDR1 is SGHRS and CDR2 YFSETQ. Full variable domain (missing parts from reference TRBV5-1 and TRBJ2-7): KAGVTQTPRYLIKTRGQQVTLSCSPISGHRSVSWYQQTPGQGLQFLFEYFSETQRNKGNFPGRFSGRQFSNSRSEMNVSTLELGDSALYLCASRPRTGSGYEQYFGPGTRLTVT.

The chain couples TRBV9 to TRBJ2-2; a weak D match, TRBD2 (5 bases). Germline V gives CDR1 SGDLS, CDR2 YYNGEE. The V gene lost 3 bases and the J gene lost 1 base, with 10 bases spanning the gap. This CDR3 has 15 amino acids. The CDR3 loop reads CASSALARNTGELFF. CDR3 nucleotide sequence: TGTGCCAGCAGCGCTTTAGCGAGGAACACCGGGGAGCTGTTTTTT. The whole variable domain, filled in from reference TRBV9 and TRBJ2-2, reads DSGVTQTPKHLITATGQRVTLRCSPRSGDLSVYWYQQSLDQGLQFLIQYYNGEERAKGNILERFSAQQFPDLHSELNLSSLELGDSALYFCASSALARNTGELFFGEGSRLTVL.

The chain combines TRBV5-5 with TRBJ2-7, with 7 nucleotides matching TRBD2. The CDR3 totals 15 residues. V dropped 5 bases and J dropped 4; count of bases not matched to a gene: 12. Germline V CDR1 and CDR2: SGHKS, YYEKEE (reference sequence). The CDR3 DNA follows: TGTGCCAGCAGTCTGGAGGGCGGGGGTAGGTACGAGCAGTACTTC. This translates into CASSLEGGGRYEQYF.

The V call is TRBV11-3, the J call TRBJ2-1; 12 positions match TRBD2. CDR1 is SGHNT and CDR2 is YENEEA in the germline V gene. The CDR3 totals 19 residues. V lost 1 base, J lost 3 bases, and 10 bases stayed unmatched. CDR3 in amino acids: CASSLGWASGRANYNEQFF. The CDR3, as DNA: TGTGCCAGCAGCTTAGGTTGGGCTAGCGGGAGGGCCAACTACAATGAGCAGTTCTTC.